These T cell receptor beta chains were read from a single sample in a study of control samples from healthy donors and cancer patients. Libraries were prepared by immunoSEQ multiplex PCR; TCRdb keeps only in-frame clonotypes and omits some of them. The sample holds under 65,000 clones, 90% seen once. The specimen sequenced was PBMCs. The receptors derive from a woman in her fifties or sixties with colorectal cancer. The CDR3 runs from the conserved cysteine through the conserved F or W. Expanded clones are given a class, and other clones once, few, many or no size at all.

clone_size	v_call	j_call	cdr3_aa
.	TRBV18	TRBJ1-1	CASSPRELGLTGSTEAFF
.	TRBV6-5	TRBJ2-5	CASSYDRGPQETQYF
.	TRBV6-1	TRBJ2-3	CASSEGVLRALTDTQYF
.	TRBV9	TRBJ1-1	CASSGVPDSTEAFF
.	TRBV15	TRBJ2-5	CATSRRQLETQYF
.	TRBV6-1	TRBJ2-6	CASSEMGSQSSGANVLTF
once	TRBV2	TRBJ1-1	CASSPDHLPEAFF
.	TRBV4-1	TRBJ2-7	CASSQRTEGPYEQYF
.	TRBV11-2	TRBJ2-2	CASSTPAPRGALNTGELFF
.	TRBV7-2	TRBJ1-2	CASSLNVARTDYGYTF
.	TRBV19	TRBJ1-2	CASRNSAGADYGYTF
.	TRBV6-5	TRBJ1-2	CASSIRSGYGYTF
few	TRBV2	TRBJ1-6	CASSGVGPNNSPLHF
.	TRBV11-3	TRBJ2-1	CASSLQGQDYNEQFF
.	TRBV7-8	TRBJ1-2	CASSLGSLSHGYTF
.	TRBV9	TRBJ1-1	CASSPDGQTEAFF
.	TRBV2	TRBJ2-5	CASSEATAQETQYF
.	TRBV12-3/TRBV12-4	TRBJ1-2	CASSYRVYHGYTF
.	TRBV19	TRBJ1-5	CASSMFKGINQPQHF
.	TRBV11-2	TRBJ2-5	CASSLVRVAETQYF
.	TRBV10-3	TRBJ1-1	CAVGHPKSEAFF
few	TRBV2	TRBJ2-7	CASSLKGTGIPYEQYF
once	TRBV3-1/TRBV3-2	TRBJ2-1	CASSQDSLANEQFF
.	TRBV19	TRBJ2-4	CASSTSEFLAKNIQYF
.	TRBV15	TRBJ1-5	CATSRDLGLNQPQHF
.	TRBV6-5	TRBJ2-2	CASLSQGIAGELFF
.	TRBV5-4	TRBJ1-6	CASSRPSGQGYSPLHF
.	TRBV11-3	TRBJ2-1	CASSLVHSTYNEQFF
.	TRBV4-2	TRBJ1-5	CASSHPGTDNQPQHF
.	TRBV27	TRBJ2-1	CASNTLRASGSDEQFF
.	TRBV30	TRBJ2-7	CAWSRPQQDEQYF
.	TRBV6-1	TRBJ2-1	CASSELSGRGNNEQFF
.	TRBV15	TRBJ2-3	CATSRGLRTSTQSTDTQYF
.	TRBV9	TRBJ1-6	CASSVVPSGAGSPLHF
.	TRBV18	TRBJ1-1	CASSSSTGGIAEAFF
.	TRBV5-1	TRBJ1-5	CASSLSGIGDQPQHF
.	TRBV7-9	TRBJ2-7	CASSLLPGTGVYEQYF
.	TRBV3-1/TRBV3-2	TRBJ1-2	CASSHADRGRTGYTF
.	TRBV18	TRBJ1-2	CASSTIRQGTNYGYTF
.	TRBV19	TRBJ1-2	CASTRGQSYGYTF
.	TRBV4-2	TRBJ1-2	CASSQGPASDYGYTF
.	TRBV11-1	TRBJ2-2	CASSLRQDTGELFF
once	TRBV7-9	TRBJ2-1	CASSVTSGRGEQFF
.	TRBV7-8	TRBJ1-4	CASSLRDREAGSEKLFF
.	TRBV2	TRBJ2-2	CASSKEAPSNTGELFF
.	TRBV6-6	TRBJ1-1	CASRTGDMNTEAFF
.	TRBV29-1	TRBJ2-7	CSVEAEGSSTYEQYF
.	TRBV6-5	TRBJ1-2	CASSYVDRGRDGYTF
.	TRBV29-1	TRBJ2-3	CSVVQPDTQYF
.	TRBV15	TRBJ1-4	CATSRELREKLFF
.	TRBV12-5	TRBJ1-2	CASGLAGNYGYTF